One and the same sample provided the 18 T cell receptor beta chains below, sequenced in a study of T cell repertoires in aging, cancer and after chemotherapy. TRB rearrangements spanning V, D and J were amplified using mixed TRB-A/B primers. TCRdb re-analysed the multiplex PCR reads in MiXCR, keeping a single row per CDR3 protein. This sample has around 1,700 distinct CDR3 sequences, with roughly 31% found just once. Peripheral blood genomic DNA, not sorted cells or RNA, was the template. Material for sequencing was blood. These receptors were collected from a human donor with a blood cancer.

The CDR3 bases are TGTGCCAGCAGCGGTACGCGCTATGGCTACACCTTC. Its translation: CASSGTRYGYTF. This chain uses TRBV5-4 with TRBJ1-2, with D unresolved. Between the trimmed V and J ends, which lost 4 bases and 4 bases, there was a span of 8 bases. The CDR3 is 12 amino acids. In germline, CDR1 is SGHNT, CDR2 YYREEE (reference sequence).

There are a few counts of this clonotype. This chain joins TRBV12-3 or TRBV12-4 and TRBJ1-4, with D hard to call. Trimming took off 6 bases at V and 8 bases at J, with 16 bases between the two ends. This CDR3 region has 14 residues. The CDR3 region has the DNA TGTGCCAGCAGCAAGTATTCAACGGACGAAAAACTGTTTTTT. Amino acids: CASSKYSTDEKLFF.

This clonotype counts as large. DNA of the CDR3: TGTGCCAGCAGTTTATCGGCAGGTTCCTACGAGCAGTACTTC. Protein sequence: CASSLSAGSYEQYF. The rearrangement joins TRBV27 to TRBJ2-7; D not resolved. The V end lost 0 bases, the J end lost 1 base, and 7 bases lay between the germline ends. This CDR3 spans 14 amino acids. Per the germline V gene, CDR1 is MNHEY and CDR2 is SMNVEV (reference sequence).

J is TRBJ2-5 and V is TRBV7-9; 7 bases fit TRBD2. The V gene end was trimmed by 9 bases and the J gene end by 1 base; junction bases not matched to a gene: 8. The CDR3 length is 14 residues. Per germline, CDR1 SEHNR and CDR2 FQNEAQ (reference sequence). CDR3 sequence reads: CARSRPGGQETQYF. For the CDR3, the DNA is TGTGCCAGAAGCCGGCCGGGGGGCCAAGAGACCCAGTACTTC.

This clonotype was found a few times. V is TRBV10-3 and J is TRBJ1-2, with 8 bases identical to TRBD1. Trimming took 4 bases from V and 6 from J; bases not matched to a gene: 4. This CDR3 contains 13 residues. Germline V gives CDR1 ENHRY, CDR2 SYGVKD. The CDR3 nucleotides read TGTGCCATCAGTGGCGACAGGGGCCATGGCTACACCTTC. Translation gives CAISGDRGHGYTF.

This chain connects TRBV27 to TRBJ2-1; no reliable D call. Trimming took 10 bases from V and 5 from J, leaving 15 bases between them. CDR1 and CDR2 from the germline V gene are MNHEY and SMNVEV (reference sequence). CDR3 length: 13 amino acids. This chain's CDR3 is CATSGPGHNEQFF. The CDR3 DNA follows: TGTGCCACCTCGGGCCCAGGACACAATGAGCAGTTCTTC.

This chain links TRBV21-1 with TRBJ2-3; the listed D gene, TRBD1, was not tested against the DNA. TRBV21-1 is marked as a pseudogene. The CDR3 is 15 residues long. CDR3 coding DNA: TGTGCCAGCAGCAGCCCTGGCCACACTACAGATACGCAGTATTTT. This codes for CASSSPGHTTDTQYF.

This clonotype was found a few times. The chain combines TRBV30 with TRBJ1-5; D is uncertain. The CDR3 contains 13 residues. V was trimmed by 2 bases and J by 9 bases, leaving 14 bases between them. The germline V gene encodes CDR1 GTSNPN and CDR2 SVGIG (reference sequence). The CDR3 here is CAWSTDPRTPQHF. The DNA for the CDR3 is TGTGCCTGGAGTACAGACCCAAGGACGCCCCAGCATTTT.

The CDR3 here is CASSLILAGLSSGYEQYF. CDR3 coding DNA: TGTGCCAGCAGTTTAATTTTAGCCGGCCTTTCCTCGGGCTACGAGCAGTACTTC. The genes are TRBV28 and TRBJ2-7; unclear D gene. The V end was cut by 2 bases, the J end by 3 bases, with 23 bases between. The CDR3 loop spans 18 amino acids. The germline V gene encodes CDR1 MDHEN and CDR2 SYDVKM.

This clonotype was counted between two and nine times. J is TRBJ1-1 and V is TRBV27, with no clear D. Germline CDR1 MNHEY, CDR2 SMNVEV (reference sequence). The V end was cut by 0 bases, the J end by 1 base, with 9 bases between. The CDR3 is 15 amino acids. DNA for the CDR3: TGTGCCAGCAGTTTATCCAACCCCGGGAACACTGAAGCTTTCTTT. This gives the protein CASSLSNPGNTEAFF.

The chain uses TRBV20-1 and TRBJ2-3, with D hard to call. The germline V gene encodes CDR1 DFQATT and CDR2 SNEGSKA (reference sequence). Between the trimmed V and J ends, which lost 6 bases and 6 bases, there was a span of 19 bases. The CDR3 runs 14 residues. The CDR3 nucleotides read TGCAGTGCCCTGGATTCGGGTGTAGGGGATACGCAGTATTTT. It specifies CSALDSGVGDTQYF.

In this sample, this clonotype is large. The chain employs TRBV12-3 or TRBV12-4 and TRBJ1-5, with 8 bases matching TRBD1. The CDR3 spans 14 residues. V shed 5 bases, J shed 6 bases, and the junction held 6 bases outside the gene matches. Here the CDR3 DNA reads TGTGCCAGCAGTGACGACAGGGGCGGTCAGCCCCAGCATTTT. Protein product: CASSDDRGGQPQHF.

The CDR3 loop is CATSREMPGRPVAHLLTEAFF. CDR3 DNA: TGTGCCACCAGCAGAGAGATGCCCGGCAGGCCCGTAGCCCACCTTCTCACTGAAGCTTTCTTT. This chain joins TRBV15 and TRBJ1-1, with D hard to call. The CDR3 has 21 residues. The V gene lost 0 bases and the J gene lost 4 bases, with 30 bases spanning the gap. Germline CDR1 is LNHNV and CDR2 is YYDKDF (reference sequence).

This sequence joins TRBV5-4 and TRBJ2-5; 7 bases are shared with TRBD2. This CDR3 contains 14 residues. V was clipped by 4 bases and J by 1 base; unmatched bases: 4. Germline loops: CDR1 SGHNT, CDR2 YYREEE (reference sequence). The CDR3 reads CASSRPGGQETQYF. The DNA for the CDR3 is TGTGCCAGCAGCCGGCCGGGGGGCCAAGAGACCCAGTACTTC. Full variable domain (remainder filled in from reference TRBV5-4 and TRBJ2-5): ETGVTQSPTHLIKTRGQQVTLRCSSQSGHNTVSWYQQALGQGPQFIFQYYREEENGRGNFPPRFSGLQFPNYSSELNVNALELDDSALYLCASSRPGGQETQYFGPGTRLLVL.

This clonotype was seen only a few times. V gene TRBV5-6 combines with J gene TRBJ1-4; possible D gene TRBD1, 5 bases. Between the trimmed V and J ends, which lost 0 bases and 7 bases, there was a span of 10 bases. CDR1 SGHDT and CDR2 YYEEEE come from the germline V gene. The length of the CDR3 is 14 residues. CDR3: CASSLGGAREKLFF. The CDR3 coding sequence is TGTGCCAGCAGCTTGGGAGGGGCGCGTGAAAAACTGTTTTTT. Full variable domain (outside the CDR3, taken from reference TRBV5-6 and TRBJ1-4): DAGVTQSPTHLIKTRGQQVTLRCSPKSGHDTVSWYQQALGQGPQFIFQYYEEEERQRGNFPDRFSGHQFPNYSSELNVNALLLGDSALYLCASSLGGAREKLFFGSGTQLSVL.

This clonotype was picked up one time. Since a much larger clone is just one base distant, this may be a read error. CDR3 DNA sequence: TGTGCCAGCAGTTTTGACACAGATACGCAGTATTTT. Translated, it gives CASSFDTDTQYF. The chain is built from TRBV27 and TRBJ2-3; D gene unclear. This CDR3 comprises 12 residues. Per the germline V gene, CDR1 is MNHEY and CDR2 is SMNVEV (reference sequence). Trimming took off 3 bases at V and 2 bases at J, with 3 bases between the two ends.

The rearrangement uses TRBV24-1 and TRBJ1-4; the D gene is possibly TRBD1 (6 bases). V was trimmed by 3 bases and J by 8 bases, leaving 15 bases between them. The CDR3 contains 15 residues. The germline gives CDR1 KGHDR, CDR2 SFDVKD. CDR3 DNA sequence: TGTGCCACCAGTGATCCAAGCAGGGACAAAGAAAAACTGTTTTTT. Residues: CATSDPSRDKEKLFF.

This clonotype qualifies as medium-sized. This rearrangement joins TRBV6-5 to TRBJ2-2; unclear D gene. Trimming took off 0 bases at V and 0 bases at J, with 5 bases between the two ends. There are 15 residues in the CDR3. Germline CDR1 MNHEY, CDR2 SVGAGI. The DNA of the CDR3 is TGTGCCAGCAGTTACTCCTACACGAACACCGGGGAGCTGTTTTTT. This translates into CASSYSYTNTGELFF.